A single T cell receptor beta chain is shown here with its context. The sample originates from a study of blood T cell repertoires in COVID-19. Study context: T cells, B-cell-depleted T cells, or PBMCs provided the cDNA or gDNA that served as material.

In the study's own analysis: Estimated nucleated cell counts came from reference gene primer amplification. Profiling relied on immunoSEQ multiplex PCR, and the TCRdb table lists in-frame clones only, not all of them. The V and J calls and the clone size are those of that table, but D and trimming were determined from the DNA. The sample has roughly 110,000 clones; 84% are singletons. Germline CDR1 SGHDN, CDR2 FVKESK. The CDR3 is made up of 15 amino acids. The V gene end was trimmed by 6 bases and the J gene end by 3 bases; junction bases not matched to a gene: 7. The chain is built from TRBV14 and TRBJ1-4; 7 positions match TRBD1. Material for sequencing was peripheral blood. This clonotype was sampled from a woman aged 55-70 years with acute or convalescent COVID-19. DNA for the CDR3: TGTGCCAGCAGTCGACCGGGACAGCCTAATGAAAAACTGTTTTTT. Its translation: CASSRPGQPNEKLFF.